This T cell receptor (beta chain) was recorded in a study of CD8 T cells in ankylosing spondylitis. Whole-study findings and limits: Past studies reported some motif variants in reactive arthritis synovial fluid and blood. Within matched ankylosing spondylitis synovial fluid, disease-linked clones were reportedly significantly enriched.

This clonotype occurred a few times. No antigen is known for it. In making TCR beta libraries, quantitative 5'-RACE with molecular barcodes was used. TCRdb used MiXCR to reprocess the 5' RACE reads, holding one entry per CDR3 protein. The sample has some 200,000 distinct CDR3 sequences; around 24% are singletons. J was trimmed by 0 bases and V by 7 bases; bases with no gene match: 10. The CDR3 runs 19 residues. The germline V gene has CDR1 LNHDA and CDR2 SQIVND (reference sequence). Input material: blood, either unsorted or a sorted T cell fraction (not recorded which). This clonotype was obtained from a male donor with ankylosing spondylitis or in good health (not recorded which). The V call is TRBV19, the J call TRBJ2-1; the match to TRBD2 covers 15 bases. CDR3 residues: CASMGRRTSGRASYNEQFF. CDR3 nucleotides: TGTGCCAGTATGGGAAGAAGGACTAGCGGGAGGGCCTCCTACAATGAGCAGTTCTTC.